The 29 T cell receptor beta chains reported below all come from one sample, sequenced in a study of regulatory T cells in long-lasting Graves disease. Library construction for TCR beta used iRepertoire HTBI primers and Arm-PCR of CDR3 regions. TCRdb redid the calling of the multiplex PCR reads with MiXCR, one entry per CDR3 protein. The sample holds a few hundred thousand distinct CDR3 sequences, approximately 15% seen once. This sample's time point: newly diagnosed GD, antithyroid drugs for less than 3 months. PBMC RNA served as the TCR library source. The data were also submitted as part of a second study, on T cells in Graves' hyperthyroidism and ophthalmopathy.

Here the sequenced sample was peripheral blood mononuclear cells (PBMCs), taken at new diagnosis, from a patient treated with antithyroid drugs. The receptor set was obtained from a man in his forties with Graves disease.

A note on this clonotype: One base away lies a much larger clone, so this may be a sequencing read error. The rearrangement uses TRBV7-9 and TRBJ2-2, with D perhaps matching TRBD1 or TRBD2 (6 bases each). There are 16 residues in the CDR3. From germline, CDR1 is SEHNR and CDR2 FQNEAQ (reference sequence). V dropped 8 bases and J dropped 1 base, with 17 bases sitting between them. The CDR3 is CASGPRGAGNTGELFF. The CDR3 coding sequence is TGTGCCAGCGGCCCAAGGGGGGCAGGGAACACCGGGGAGCTGTTTTTT.

A few counts support this clonotype. The chain employs TRBV5-5 and TRBJ1-5; D perhaps matches TRBD1 (6 bases). This CDR3 has 15 residues. V was shortened by 0 bases and J by 6 bases, with 13 bases between the two germline ends. Per the germline V gene, CDR1 is SGHKS and CDR2 is YYEKEE (reference sequence). In DNA form, the CDR3 reads TGTGCCAGCAGCTTGGTGGGGGCAAGTAGTCAGCCCCAGCATTTT. Amino acids: CASSLVGASSQPQHF.

This clonotype appeared a few times. It may be a read error: a sequence one base away is much more abundant. J is TRBJ2-1 and V is TRBV7-2; 8 nucleotides align to TRBD1. The CDR3 is 15 amino acids. Germline V lookup: CDR1 SGHTA, CDR2 FQGNSA. The trim removed 9 bases at V and 4 bases at J, leaving 11 bases unmatched. The DNA for the CDR3 is TGTGCCAGTCAACTCAGGGGGCGGAATTACAATGAGCAGTTCTTC. Encoded protein: CASQLRGRNYNEQFF. The full variable domain, with the rest looked up from reference TRBV7-2 and TRBJ2-1, is GAGVSQSPSNKVTEKGKDVELRCDPISGHTALYWYRQSLGQGLEFLIYFQGNSAPDKSGLPSDRFSAERTGGSVSTLTIQRTQQEDSAVYLCASQLRGRNYNEQFFGPGTRLTVL.

The rearrangement uses TRBV7-2 and TRBJ2-5; 11 bases map to TRBD2. Trimming cost V 2 bases and J 2 bases; bases outside gene matches: 4. Looked up from germline, CDR1 is SGHTA and CDR2 is FQGNSA. There are 16 residues in the CDR3. CDR3 amino acids: CASSLHLAGGQETQYF. DNA for the CDR3: TGTGCCAGCAGCTTACACCTAGCGGGGGGTCAAGAGACCCAGTACTTC.

This clonotype was counted only a few times. The V call is TRBV30, the J call TRBJ1-5; D is unclear. Germline V CDR1 and CDR2: GTSNPN, SVGIG (reference sequence). V dropped 0 bases and J dropped 9 bases, with 15 bases sitting between them. This CDR3 region has 14 residues. CDR3 residues: CAWSVGRTDGPQHF. The CDR3 DNA reads as TGTGCCTGGAGTGTCGGCCGAACAGACGGGCCCCAGCATTTT.

This clonotype came up many times. The J gene is TRBJ1-6, the V gene TRBV11-3, with unresolved D. Deletions cut 5 bases from V and 4 bases from J, with 6 bases between. The CDR3 totals 13 residues. Germline V gene data show CDR1 as SGHNT and CDR2 as YENEEA. The CDR3 sequence: CASSRTYNSPLHF. The CDR3, as DNA: TGTGCCAGCAGCCGGACTTATAATTCACCCCTCCACTTT.

In regard to this clonotype: With a far larger clone one base away, a read error is the likely cause. This chain connects TRBV20-1 to TRBJ2-3, with D possibly matching TRBD2 (6 bases). The J call is uncertain, as TRBJ2-1 better fits the DNA end. This CDR3 spans 13 amino acids. From germline, CDR1 is DFQATT and CDR2 SNEGSKA (reference sequence). CDR3 sequence reads: CSLPAGNYNEQFF. In DNA, the CDR3 is TGCAGTCTTCCAGCGGGCAACTACAATGAGCAGTTCTTC.

This clonotype appeared once. This sequence joins TRBV27 and TRBJ2-3; TRBD2 aligns across 11 bases. Germline CDR1 MNHEY, CDR2 SMNVEV (reference sequence). CDR3 length: 15 amino acids. The J segment lost 6 bases and the V segment lost 6 bases, leaving 8 bases of the junction unmatched. The CDR3 is CASRVAGGPRDTQYF. The CDR3 nucleotides read TGTGCCAGCAGGGTAGCGGGAGGGCCTAGGGATACGCAGTATTTT.

This clonotype was detected ten times or more. CDR3 sequence (DNA): TGTGCCAGCAGCCGAAACAGGGACAATCAGCCCCAGCATTTT. Its protein is CASSRNRDNQPQHF. The rearrangement uses TRBV12-3 or TRBV12-4 and TRBJ1-5; weak D call: TRBD1 (6 bases). The CDR3 sequence is 14 residues long. Trimming stripped 6 bases from V and 3 bases from J, with 12 bases between.

This clonotype has at least ten counts. The genes are TRBV5-1 and TRBJ2-5; TRBD1 aligns across 10 bases. The CDR3 totals 13 residues. V lost 4 bases, J lost 6 bases, and 3 bases stayed unmatched. Germline V lookup: CDR1 SGHRS, CDR2 YFSETQ. CDR3 residues: CASSGDRGQTQYF. The CDR3 nucleotides are TGCGCCAGCAGCGGGGACAGGGGTCAGACCCAGTACTTC.

The gene calls are TRBV7-8 and TRBJ2-2, with D unclear. This CDR3 has 15 amino acids. The ends were cut back, 5 bases at V and 4 bases at J, with 14 bases in the middle. The germline V gene encodes CDR1 SGHVS and CDR2 FQNEAQ. In DNA form, the CDR3 reads TGTGCCAGCAGCCCGGCCCCCTTGAGCACCGGGGAGCTGTTTTTT. It codes for CASSPAPLSTGELFF.

There are many counts of this clonotype. This chain connects TRBV3-1 to TRBJ2-7; D unclear. This CDR3 region has 14 residues. V was cut by 3 bases and J by 2 bases, with 11 bases left in between. The germline CDR1 and CDR2 sequences are LGHDT and YNNKEL (reference sequence). This CDR3 reads CASSQHIKAYEQYF. CDR3 DNA: TGTGCCAGCAGCCAGCATATAAAGGCCTACGAGCAGTACTTC.

This clonotype was seen a single time. The chain carries TRBV11-2 and TRBJ2-1, with D perhaps TRBD2 (5 bases). V lost 5 bases, J lost 4 bases, and 12 bases lay in between. CDR3 size: 14 residues. Germline CDR1 reads SGHAT; CDR2 reads FQNNGV. CDR3 coding DNA: TGTGCCAGCAGCCGAACGGGATTTTACAATGAGCAGTTCTTC. This codes for CASSRTGFYNEQFF. The full variable domain, in which reference TRBV11-2 and TRBJ2-1 provide the parts outside the CDR3, is EAGVAQSPRYKIIEKRQSVAFWCNPISGHATLYWYQQILGQGPKLLIQFQNNGVVDDSQLPKDRFSAERLKGVDSTLKIQPAKLEDSAVYLCASSRTGFYNEQFFGPGTRLTVL.

This clonotype was picked up a small number of times. This may be a read error: a much more frequent sequence differs by one nucleotide. This sequence joins TRBV24-1 and TRBJ2-5; 11 bases align to TRBD2. Trimming cost V 5 bases and J 4 bases; bases outside gene matches: 11. The germline gives CDR1 KGHDR, CDR2 SFDVKD. This CDR3 has 17 amino acids. CDR3 sequence reads: CATSGVRLAGRGETQYF. CDR3 in DNA: TGTGCCACCAGTGGTGTGAGACTAGCGGGGCGAGGAGAGACCCAGTACTTC.

This clonotype came up a few times. The genes are TRBV6-1 and TRBJ1-4, with 8 bases matching TRBD1. This CDR3 is built from 15 residues. J lost 8 bases, V lost 8 bases, and 13 bases had no gene match. Germline V gives CDR1 MNHNS, CDR2 SASEGT. The CDR3 sequence is CASVPSGQGLEKLFF. Here the CDR3 DNA reads TGTGCCAGCGTTCCATCAGGACAGGGTTTGGAAAAACTGTTTTTT.

This clonotype was observed many times. The CDR3 DNA reads TGCGCCAGCAGCCGAGGACAGTACGAAGCTTTCTTT. It specifies CASSRGQYEAFF. The chain has TRBV5-1 and TRBJ1-1, with a possible D match to TRBD1 (6 bases). Trimming stripped 4 bases from V and 8 bases from J, with 12 bases between. Germline lookup yields CDR1 SGHRS and CDR2 YFSETQ. This CDR3 region has 12 residues.

This clonotype was seen a single time. This likely reflects a read error, since a far larger clone is one base away. V and J are TRBV12-3 or TRBV12-4 and TRBJ2-5; 9 nucleotides agree with TRBD2. The CDR3 extends over 15 amino acids. Losses at the gene ends were 9 bases for V and 11 bases for J; bases not matched to a gene: 19. CDR3: CASSRRRGGSDEQYF. CDR3 nucleotides: TGTGCCAGTAGTAGGAGGCGGGGGGGGAGCGATGAGCAGTACTTC.

The gene calls are TRBV28 and TRBJ1-2; TRBD1 is a possible D gene (6 bases). Trimming removed 4 bases from V and 3 bases from J, with 12 bases in between. Germline assignment: CDR1 MDHEN and CDR2 SYDVKM. The length of the CDR3 is 14 residues. CDR3: CASSSGHHYYGYTF. In nucleotides, the CDR3 is TGTGCCAGCAGTTCGGGACACCATTACTATGGCTACACCTTC.

The chain joins TRBV10-3 to TRBJ1-6, with a weak D call TRBD1 (5 bases). The CDR3 extends over 14 amino acids. CDR1 is ENHRY, CDR2 SYGVKD, per germline. Trimming removed 6 bases at V and 7 bases at J, with 13 bases between. CDR3 in amino acids: CAIREGQANSPLHF. CDR3 DNA sequence: TGTGCCATCAGGGAGGGGCAGGCGAATTCACCCCTCCACTTT.

This clonotype was counted at least ten times. The chain carries TRBV3-1 and TRBJ2-3, with D possibly TRBD1 on 5 matching bases. Trimming removed 2 bases at V and 4 bases at J, with 7 bases between. This CDR3 is 13 amino acids long. Germline V lookup: CDR1 LGHDT, CDR2 YNNKEL (reference sequence). Written as DNA, the CDR3 is TGTGCCAGCAGCCAACAGGGTCCAGATACGCAGTATTTT. Amino acids: CASSQQGPDTQYF.

A remark on this clonotype: This clone may be a read error of a much larger clone one base away. The CDR3 does not end in the conserved phenylalanine or tryptophan, so this is likely a read error. V gene TRBV2 combines with J gene TRBJ2-4; D call uncertain. Trimming cost V 7 bases and J 2 bases, with 9 bases left between them. CDR1 SNHLY and CDR2 FYNNEI come from the germline V gene. This CDR3 is 13 amino acids long. The DNA of the CDR3 is TGTGCCAGCAAGGGTTGGACCAAAAACATTCAGTACCTC. It is translated as CASKGWTKNIQYL.

This clonotype has just a few counts. The V gene is TRBV14, the J gene TRBJ1-4, with D perhaps matching TRBD1 (5 bases). This CDR3 contains 15 residues. CDR1 and CDR2 from the germline V gene are SGHDN and FVKESK. Deletions cut 3 bases from V and 5 bases from J, with 13 bases between. For the CDR3, the DNA is TGTGCCAGCAGCCAGTACGGGGACTTCAATGAAAAACTGTTTTTT. This gives the protein CASSQYGDFNEKLFF.

In this sample, this clonotype turned up many times. This chain uses TRBV20-1 with TRBJ1-6; D perhaps matches TRBD1 (5 bases). Germline assignment: CDR1 DFQATT and CDR2 SNEGSKA (reference sequence). Deletions cut 8 bases from V and 1 base from J, with 12 bases between. The CDR3 is made up of 14 amino acids. The CDR3 loop reads CSMTDGSYNSPLHF. CDR3 nucleotides: TGCAGTATGACAGACGGTTCCTATAATTCACCCCTCCACTTT.

This clonotype was found many times. The rearrangement links TRBV12-3 or TRBV12-4 to TRBJ1-2, with a possible D match to TRBD1 (6 bases). Trimming shortened V by 2 bases and J by 4 bases, and 11 bases separated the two germline ends. The CDR3 has 14 residues. CDR3 region: CASSLMGQVYGYTF. CDR3 in DNA: TGTGCCAGCAGTTTAATGGGACAAGTCTATGGCTACACCTTC.

The chain employs TRBV9 and TRBJ2-5; 10 bases line up with TRBD1. Per the germline V gene, CDR1 is SGDLS and CDR2 is YYNGEE. CDR3 length equals 19 residues. V lost 2 bases, J lost 3 bases, and 16 bases stayed unmatched. CDR3 bases: TGTGCCAGCAGCGTTAGGACCGGGGACAGGGGCTCTCCGGAAGAGACCCAGTACTTC. Its protein is CASSVRTGDRGSPEETQYF.

The sample holds a few counts of this clonotype. This sequence joins TRBV12-3 or TRBV12-4 and TRBJ1-5, with D possibly being TRBD1 (5 bases). Trimming left V 3 bases short and J 2 bases short, with 11 bases between. The CDR3 has 15 residues. The CDR3 here is CASSFGRGRNQPQHF. The CDR3 DNA follows: TGTGCCAGCAGTTTTGGAAGGGGACGCAATCAGCCCCAGCATTTT.

The rearrangement links TRBV3-1 to TRBJ2-3; the match to TRBD1 covers 8 bases. The DNA end favors TRBJ2-5, so the J call may be wrong. Germline CDR1 and CDR2: LGHDT and YNNKEL (reference sequence). The CDR3 is 16 amino acids. The CDR3 sequence: CASSPHEGDRGETQYF. Written as DNA, the CDR3 is TGTGCCAGCAGCCCACACGAAGGAGACAGGGGAGAGACCCAGTACTTC.

V gene TRBV15 combines with J gene TRBJ1-1; the D is unclear. The V end lost 7 bases, the J end lost 1 base, and 10 bases lay between the germline ends. Germline V gene lookup returns CDR1 LNHNV and CDR2 YYDKDF (reference sequence). There are 13 residues in the CDR3. CDR3 in amino acids: CATKRQTNTEAFF. DNA of the CDR3: TGTGCCACCAAACGACAAACGAACACTGAAGCTTTCTTT.

This clonotype appeared many times. The rearrangement joins TRBV4-2 to TRBJ1-5; D not resolved. CDR3 length: 13 residues. V was pared by 0 bases and J by 4 bases, with 4 bases between. Germline CDR1 and CDR2: LGHNA and YNFKEQ. The CDR3 loop reads CASSQDNNQPQHF. CDR3 nucleotide sequence: TGTGCCAGCAGCCAAGATAATAATCAGCCCCAGCATTTT.